These 17 T cell receptor beta chains came from one sample sequenced in a study of T cells in Graves' hyperthyroidism and ophthalmopathy. The investigators amplified TCR beta CDR3 regions from RNA transcripts. The primer set for the first-round RT-PCR of the TCR CDR3 was HTBI. TCRdb ran MiXCR on the multiplex PCR reads and lists one entry per CDR3 protein. The table lists roughly 400,000 distinct CDR3 sequences, about 14% of them singletons. Sample: blood. These receptor sequences come from a man in his fifties with Graves' ophthalmopathy.

In this sample, this clonotype turned up many times. Here the CDR3 reads CASSTWTGRNYHEQYF. The CDR3, as DNA: TGTGCCAGCAGTACCTGGACAGGGCGAAACTACCACGAGCAGTACTTC. J is TRBJ2-7 and V is TRBV6-1, with 8 positions matching TRBD1. CDR1 is MNHNS, CDR2 SASEGT, per germline. The junction had 14 bases not matched to a gene; V was cut back by 5 bases and J by 5 bases. The CDR3 runs 16 residues.

V gene TRBV19 combines with J gene TRBJ2-2, with 11 bases lining up with TRBD2. Per the germline V gene, CDR1 is LNHDA and CDR2 is SQIVND (reference sequence). V shed 4 bases, J shed 4 bases, and the junction held 11 bases outside the gene matches. The CDR3 runs to 18 residues. CDR3 sequence reads: CASSTNVLAGGPTGELFF. CDR3 nucleotide sequence: TGTGCCAGTAGTACCAACGTCCTAGCGGGAGGCCCCACCGGGGAGCTGTTTTTT.

At least ten counts were recorded for this clonotype. The genes are TRBV28 and TRBJ2-1; maybe TRBD1 (5 bases). The V gene's germline CDR1 is MDHEN and CDR2 SYDVKM. This CDR3 comprises 12 residues. Trimming pared 6 bases from V and 8 bases from J, leaving 11 bases between. The CDR3 DNA reads TGTGCCAGCAGCTCCAGGGTCGATGAGCAGTTCTTC. Translating gives CASSSRVDEQFF.

The chain combines TRBV5-1 with TRBJ2-1; 13 bases fit TRBD2. The CDR3 covers 16 residues. Germline-derived CDR1 and CDR2 are SGHRS and YFSETQ. V dropped 4 bases and J dropped 8; count of bases not matched to a gene: 9. CDR3 residues: CASSPGTSGIVDEQFF. Written as DNA, the CDR3 is TGCGCCAGCAGCCCAGGGACTAGCGGGATAGTCGATGAGCAGTTCTTC.

Comment on this clonotype: With a much larger clone just one base away, this may be a read error. The CDR3 ends on some other residue instead of the conserved phenylalanine or tryptophan, so this is likely a read error. The chain uses TRBV2 and TRBJ1-1, with 9 positions matching TRBD1. This CDR3 spans 15 amino acids. Trimming removed 5 bases from V and 2 bases from J; junction bases left unmatched: 6. Per the germline V gene, CDR1 is SNHLY and CDR2 is FYNNEI. CDR3 coding DNA: TGTGCCAGCAGTACCCAGACAGGGGGAAACACTGAAGCTTTCTCT. It is translated as CASSTQTGGNTEAFS.

Ten or more counts support this clonotype. The V and J genes are TRBV7-9 and TRBJ2-1; TRBD1 matches 7 bases. Trimming took 3 bases from V and 4 from J; bases not matched to a gene: 6. The length of the CDR3 is 15 residues. Germline V gene sequence: CDR1 SEHNR, CDR2 FQNEAQ (reference sequence). As DNA, the CDR3 is TGTGCCAGCAGCTTGTTGAGGGGGCAGTACAATGAGCAGTTCTTC. Its translation is CASSLLRGQYNEQFF.

This clonotype was found a few times. The V call is TRBV20-1, the J call TRBJ2-3, with 12 positions matching TRBD2. The CDR3 spans 15 residues. V lost 3 bases and J lost 8; bases outside the gene matches: 9. Germline CDR1 reads DFQATT; CDR2 reads SNEGSKA (reference sequence). CDR3 sequence reads: CSASPLAGGPGTQYF. The CDR3, as DNA: TGCAGTGCTAGCCCCCTAGCGGGAGGGCCGGGTACGCAGTATTTT.

In its sample, this clonotype was seen a few times. This sequence joins TRBV3-1 and TRBJ2-1; D may be TRBD2 (6 bases). The CDR3 length is 14 residues. CDR1 LGHDT and CDR2 YNNKEL come from the germline V gene (reference sequence). Trimming pared 2 bases from V and 3 bases from J, leaving 8 bases between. CDR3 in DNA: TGTGCCAGCAGCCAATCGGGAGTCTACAATGAGCAGTTCTTC. Its translation is CASSQSGVYNEQFF.

This clonotype has a count of ten or more. The chain joins TRBV30 to TRBJ2-7; 8 nucleotides match TRBD2. Germline-derived CDR1 and CDR2 are GTSNPN and SVGIG (reference sequence). The CDR3 extends over 13 amino acids. Trimming cost V 8 bases and J 3 bases; bases outside gene matches: 9. CDR3 loop: CAQIPAGVYEQYF. For the CDR3, the DNA is TGTGCCCAGATCCCAGCGGGAGTCTACGAGCAGTACTTC.

Details on this clonotype: One end of the junction is discordant with germline, which a read error may explain. The rearrangement uses TRBV2 and TRBJ2-3; D uncertain. CDR1 and CDR2 (germline): SNHLY, FYNNEI. The CDR3 runs 15 residues. The CDR3 here is CASSEWVDRTDTRYF. The CDR3 region has the DNA TGTGCCAGCAGTGAATGGGTGGATCGCACAGATACGCGGTATTTT.

This clonotype was observed at least ten times. V gene TRBV7-8 combines with J gene TRBJ1-3; 9 bases are shared with TRBD1. This CDR3 comprises 17 residues. Germline CDR1 SGHVS, CDR2 FQNEAQ. Unmatched junction bases numbered 6, after V lost 0 bases and J lost 3 bases. CDR3 nucleotides: TGTGCCAGCAGCTTAGCAAGACCGGGACAGGGTGGAAACACCATATATTTT. Protein sequence: CASSLARPGQGGNTIYF. The whole variable domain, remainder taken from reference TRBV7-8 and TRBJ1-3, is GAGVSQSPRYKVAKRGQDVALRCDPISGHVSLFWYQQALGQGPEFLTYFQNEAQLDKSGLPSDRFFAERPEGSVSTLKIQRTQQEDSAVYLCASSLARPGQGGNTIYFGEGSWLTVV.

This clonotype has ten or more counts. The chain uses TRBV3-1 and TRBJ2-1, with TRBD2 identical over 10 bases. The CDR3 loop spans 15 amino acids. The V gene end was trimmed by 1 base and the J gene end by 7 bases; junction bases not matched to a gene: 4. Germline V CDR1 and CDR2: LGHDT, YNNKEL (reference sequence). CDR3 sequence: CASSQVASGSNEQFF. CDR3 DNA sequence: TGTGCCAGCAGCCAAGTTGCTAGCGGGAGTAATGAGCAGTTCTTC.

The gene calls are TRBV12-3 or TRBV12-4 and TRBJ2-3, with a tentative D call TRBD2 (5 bases). Trimming took off 3 bases at V and 6 bases at J, with 19 bases between the two ends. The CDR3 totals 16 residues. This chain's CDR3 is CASSLSYPRGSDTQYF. CDR3 DNA sequence: TGTGCCAGCAGTTTGTCCTACCCGAGAGGGTCGGATACGCAGTATTTT.

There are many counts of this clonotype. The V call is TRBV20-1, the J call TRBJ2-1, with 10 nucleotides matching TRBD2. V shed 0 bases, J shed 10 bases, and the junction held 9 bases outside the gene matches. Germline V gene data show CDR1 as DFQATT and CDR2 as SNEGSKA (reference sequence). The CDR3 sequence is 15 residues long. The CDR3, as DNA: TGCAGTGCTAGAGAACTAGCGGGGATTCGGCTGGAGCAGTTCTTC. It yields the protein CSARELAGIRLEQFF.

This clonotype was observed many times. The rearrangement links TRBV9 to TRBJ2-3, with 10 bases fitting TRBD1. Germline assignment: CDR1 SGDLS and CDR2 YYNGEE. This CDR3 spans 17 amino acids. Germline trimming cut 0 bases from V and 3 bases from J; bases unmatched to any gene: 7. The CDR3 sequence: CASSVGQGAPPTDTQYF. The DNA for the CDR3 is TGTGCCAGCAGCGTAGGACAGGGGGCGCCCCCGACAGATACGCAGTATTTT.

This clonotype was counted many times. CDR3 sequence: CASSLRGLAEEEQFF. The CDR3, as DNA: TGTGCCAGCAGCTTAAGAGGACTAGCGGAGGAGGAGCAGTTCTTC. The J gene is TRBJ2-1, the V gene TRBV7-3; 10 bases agree with TRBD2. CDR1 and CDR2 from the germline V gene are SGHTA and FQGTGA. The junction had 7 bases not matched to a gene; V was cut back by 1 base and J by 10 bases. This CDR3 contains 15 residues.

This clonotype was recorded a few times. The chain joins TRBV9 to TRBJ2-1; 8 positions agree with TRBD2. Germline values: CDR1 SGDLS, CDR2 YYNGEE. V lost 4 bases and J lost 7; bases outside the gene matches: 28. This CDR3 region has 21 residues. CDR3 protein: CASSFHVAGGKGSLHLNEQFF. CDR3 DNA: TGTGCCAGCAGCTTCCATGTCGCGGGAGGAAAGGGCAGCTTACATCTGAATGAGCAGTTCTTC.